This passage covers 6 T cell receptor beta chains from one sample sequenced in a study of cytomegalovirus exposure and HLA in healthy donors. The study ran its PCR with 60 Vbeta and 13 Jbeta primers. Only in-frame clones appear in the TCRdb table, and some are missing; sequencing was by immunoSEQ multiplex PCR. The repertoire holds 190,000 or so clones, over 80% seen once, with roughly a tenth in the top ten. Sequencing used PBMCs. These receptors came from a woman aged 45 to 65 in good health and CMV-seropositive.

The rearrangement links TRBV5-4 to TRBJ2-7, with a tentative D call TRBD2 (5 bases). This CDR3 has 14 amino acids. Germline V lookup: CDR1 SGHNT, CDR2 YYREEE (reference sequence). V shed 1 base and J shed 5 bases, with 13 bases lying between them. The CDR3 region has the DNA TGTGCCAGCAGCTTGTCGGGGAACCCGGACGAGCAGTACTTC. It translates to CASSLSGNPDEQYF.

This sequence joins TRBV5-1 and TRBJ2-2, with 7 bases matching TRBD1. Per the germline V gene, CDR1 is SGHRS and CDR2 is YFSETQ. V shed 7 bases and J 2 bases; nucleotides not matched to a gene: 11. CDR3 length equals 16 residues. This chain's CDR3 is CASARTGTVNTGELFF. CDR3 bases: TGCGCCAGCGCCCGAACCGGGACAGTTAACACCGGGGAGCTGTTTTTT.

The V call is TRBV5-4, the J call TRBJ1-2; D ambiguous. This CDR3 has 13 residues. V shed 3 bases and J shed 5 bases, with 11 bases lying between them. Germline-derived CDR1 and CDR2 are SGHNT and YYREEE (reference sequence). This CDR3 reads CASSSSGIYGYTF. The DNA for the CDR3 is TGTGCCAGCAGCTCTTCGGGGATTTATGGCTACACCTTC.

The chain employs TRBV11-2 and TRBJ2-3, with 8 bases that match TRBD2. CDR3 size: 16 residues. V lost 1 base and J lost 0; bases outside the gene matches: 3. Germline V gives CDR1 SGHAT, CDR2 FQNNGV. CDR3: CASSLVAGGSTDTQYF. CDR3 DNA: TGTGCCAGCAGCTTAGTGGCGGGGGGCAGCACAGATACGCAGTATTTT.

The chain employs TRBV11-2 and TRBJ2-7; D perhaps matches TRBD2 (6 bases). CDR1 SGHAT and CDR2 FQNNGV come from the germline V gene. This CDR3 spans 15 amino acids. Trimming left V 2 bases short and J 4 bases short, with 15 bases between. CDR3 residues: CASSLSRLSGYEQYF. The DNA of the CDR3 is TGTGCCAGCAGCTTATCCCGACTGAGCGGGTACGAGCAGTACTTC. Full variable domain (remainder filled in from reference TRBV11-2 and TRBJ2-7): EAGVAQSPRYKIIEKRQSVAFWCNPISGHATLYWYQQILGQGPKLLIQFQNNGVVDDSQLPKDRFSAERLKGVDSTLKIQPAKLEDSAVYLCASSLSRLSGYEQYFGPGTRLTVT.

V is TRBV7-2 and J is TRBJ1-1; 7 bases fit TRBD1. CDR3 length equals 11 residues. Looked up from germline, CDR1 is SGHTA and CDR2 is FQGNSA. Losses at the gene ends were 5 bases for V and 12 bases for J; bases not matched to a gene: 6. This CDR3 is CASSPGQTTFF. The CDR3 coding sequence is TGTGCCAGCAGCCCGGGACAGACAACTTTCTTT.